This record concerns one T cell receptor (beta chain) sequence. The sample comes from a study of CXCR3-negative and CXCR3-positive naive CD8 T cells. Every CD8+ T cell subset underwent triplicate sorting at 300,000 cells apiece. The CDR3 totals 16 residues. CDR1 and CDR2 (germline): DFQATT, SNEGSKA (reference sequence). Libraries were UMI-labeled 5' RACE TRB cDNA. TCRdb re-analyzed the 5' RACE reads; it lists each CDR3 protein once, without DNA. This sample lists around 41,000 distinct CDR3 sequences; its ten largest clones have 9.5% to 12%. What was sequenced was memory CD8+ T cells from blood. This chain uses TRBV20-1 with TRBJ2-5; absent DNA, TCRdb's TRBD1 call cannot be checked. This TCR came from a human donor in good health. Some clones in this sample may be carry-over from other donors' samples. CDR3 loop: CSARDLASGGQETQYF.